Following are 23 T cell receptor beta chains from one sample sequenced in a study of cytomegalovirus exposure and HLA in healthy donors. PCR primers comprised 60 Vbeta and 13 Jbeta primers. Sequenced by immunoSEQ multiplex PCR; TCRdb stores in-frame clones only, minus some. Of around 180,000 clones in the sample, approximately 80% were seen once. The specimen sequenced was PBMCs. These receptor sequences come from a man between 25 and 39 years old in good health and CMV-seropositive.

This chain connects TRBV4-2 to TRBJ2-1; TRBD2 agrees at 12 bases. V lost 4 bases and J lost 10; bases outside the gene matches: 8. The CDR3 length is 15 residues. CDR1 and CDR2 (germline): LGHNA, YNFKEQ. CDR3 loop: CASSRDLAGGLEQFF. CDR3 sequence (DNA): TGTGCCAGCAGCCGAGACCTAGCGGGAGGGTTGGAGCAGTTCTTC.

The rearrangement links TRBV7-2 to TRBJ2-3, with 11 bases identical to TRBD2. CDR1 and CDR2 (germline): SGHTA, FQGNSA. V lost 4 bases and J lost 2; bases outside the gene matches: 8. The CDR3 contains 17 residues. The CDR3 protein is CASSSDPSGGFTDTQYF. The CDR3 coding sequence is TGTGCCAGCAGCTCCGACCCTAGCGGGGGGTTCACAGATACGCAGTATTTT. The whole variable domain, filled in from reference TRBV7-2 and TRBJ2-3, reads GAGVSQSPSNKVTEKGKDVELRCDPISGHTALYWYRQSLGQGLEFLIYFQGNSAPDKSGLPSDRFSAERTGGSVSTLTIQRTQQEDSAVYLCASSSDPSGGFTDTQYFGPGTRLTVL.

A single count supports this clone. V usage is TRBV18 and J usage is TRBJ2-7; TRBD2 matches at 7 bases. The CDR3 totals 19 residues. Germline V gene sequence: CDR1 KGHSH, CDR2 LQKENI. V lost 1 base, J lost 3 bases, and 18 bases stayed unmatched. CDR3 loop: CASSPRLALLSEEVYEQYF. The CDR3 DNA sequence: TGTGCCAGCTCACCACGACTAGCTTTGTTATCGGAAGAGGTCTACGAGCAGTACTTC.

The rearrangement uses TRBV5-1 and TRBJ2-1, with D uncertain. This CDR3 is 15 amino acids long. The germline V and J ends were trimmed by 1 base and 0 bases, with 8 bases remaining between them. The germline V gene has CDR1 SGHRS and CDR2 YFSETQ. The CDR3 sequence is CASSLSRSSYNEQFF. Here the CDR3 DNA reads TGCGCCAGCAGCTTGAGTAGGAGCTCCTACAATGAGCAGTTCTTC.

This clone was found a few times. The V call is TRBV5-1, the J call TRBJ2-2; 7 bases are a match to TRBD2. The length of the CDR3 is 15 residues. V was clipped by 0 bases and J by 3 bases; unmatched bases: 2. Germline CDR1 reads SGHRS; CDR2 reads YFSETQ. CDR3 amino acids: CASSLGLADTGELFF. CDR3 sequence (DNA): TGCGCCAGCAGCTTGGGCCTAGCGGACACCGGGGAGCTGTTTTTT. Full variable domain (outside the CDR3, taken from reference TRBV5-1 and TRBJ2-2): KAGVTQTPRYLIKTRGQQVTLSCSPISGHRSVSWYQQTPGQGLQFLFEYFSETQRNKGNFPGRFSGRQFSNSRSEMNVSTLELGDSALYLCASSLGLADTGELFFGEGSRLTVL.

V usage is TRBV5-1 and J usage is TRBJ2-3; possible D gene TRBD1, 5 bases. The germline gives CDR1 SGHRS, CDR2 YFSETQ. There are 14 residues in the CDR3. V shed 5 bases and J shed 0 bases, with 10 bases lying between them. The CDR3 DNA follows: TGCGCCAGCAGGAAGGGGTCTAGCACAGATACGCAGTATTTT. Residues: CASRKGSSTDTQYF.

About this clone: The same CDR3 is also encoded by other DNA sequences in this sample. This chain connects TRBV2 to TRBJ1-5, with 7 nucleotides matching TRBD1. The CDR3 length is 13 residues. In germline, CDR1 is SNHLY, CDR2 FYNNEI. J lost 3 bases, V lost 8 bases, and 4 bases had no gene match. The CDR3 loop reads CASHRGANQPQHF. The CDR3 DNA reads as TGTGCCAGCCACAGGGGTGCCAATCAGCCCCAGCATTTT.

This sequence joins TRBV11-3 and TRBJ2-7; 9 bases are shared with TRBD1. The V segment lost 6 bases and the J segment 2 bases; nucleotides outside the gene matches: 11. The CDR3 is 16 amino acids. Germline-derived CDR1 and CDR2 are SGHNT and YENEEA. For the CDR3, the DNA is TGTGCCAGCAGATCAAGGGGGGGACAGGGACCCTACGAGCAGTACTTC. This codes for CASRSRGGQGPYEQYF. The full variable domain, completed using reference TRBV11-3 and TRBJ2-7, is EAGVVQSPRYKIIEKKQPVAFWCNPISGHNTLYWYLQNLGQGPELLIRYENEEAVDDSQLPKDRFSAERLKGVDSTLKIQPAELGDSAVYLCASRSRGGQGPYEQYFGPGTRLTVT.

The CDR3: CASGLPGPTLYF. Written as DNA, the CDR3 is TGTGCTAGTGGTTTGCCGGGTCCCACTCTGTACTTC. This rearrangement joins TRBV12-5 to TRBJ2-5; D not certain. Germline V gives CDR1 LGHNT, CDR2 FRNRAP. The CDR3 has 12 residues. V was trimmed by 2 bases and J by 13 bases, leaving 14 bases between them.

This chain connects TRBV27 to TRBJ2-3; 10 bases map to TRBD2. Looked up from germline, CDR1 is MNHEY and CDR2 is SMNVEV (reference sequence). Germline trimming cut 3 bases from V and 3 bases from J; bases unmatched to any gene: 12. The CDR3 contains 18 residues. DNA for the CDR3: TGTGCCAGCAGTTTTCGGTCCGTTTCGGGACTAGCGACAGATACGCAGTATTTT. Translating gives CASSFRSVSGLATDTQYF.

The chain recombines TRBV5-1 with TRBJ2-7, with D possibly matching TRBD1 (7 bases). The CDR3 runs 18 residues. V lost 4 bases and J 1 base, leaving 24 bases between the germline ends. Looked up from germline, CDR1 is SGHRS and CDR2 is YFSETQ. CDR3 DNA sequence: TGCGCCAGCAGCCGGGCGGGACAGACGGGAGCCGGTTCCTACGAGCAGTACTTC. Residues: CASSRAGQTGAGSYEQYF. Full variable domain (outside the CDR3, taken from reference TRBV5-1 and TRBJ2-7): KAGVTQTPRYLIKTRGQQVTLSCSPISGHRSVSWYQQTPGQGLQFLFEYFSETQRNKGNFPGRFSGRQFSNSRSEMNVSTLELGDSALYLCASSRAGQTGAGSYEQYFGPGTRLTVT.

This sequence joins TRBV10-2 and TRBJ2-7; 14 bases map to TRBD2. The CDR3 length is 14 residues. Trimming cost V 7 bases and J 3 bases; bases outside gene matches: 2. CDR1 is WSHSY, CDR2 SAAADI, per germline. For the CDR3, the DNA is TGCGCCAGCATAGGGACTAGCGGGAGCTACGAGCAGTACTTC. This sequence encodes CASIGTSGSYEQYF.

The rearrangement uses TRBV19 and TRBJ1-1; D gene ambiguous. Germline CDR1 LNHDA, CDR2 SQIVND (reference sequence). The ends were cut back, 4 bases at V and 3 bases at J, with 15 bases in the middle. The CDR3 has 15 amino acids. In nucleotides, the CDR3 is TGTGCCAGTAGTACCCTTCTCCCAGGCGACACTGAAGCTTTCTTT. Residues: CASSTLLPGDTEAFF.

This chain links TRBV12-5 with TRBJ2-3; TRBD2 aligns across 7 bases. This CDR3 comprises 14 residues. CDR1 is LGHNT, CDR2 FRNRAP, per germline. The junction had 5 bases not matched to a gene; V was cut back by 3 bases and J by 5 bases. The CDR3, as DNA: TGTGCTAGTGGTTTTTGGGGGGGTATAGATACGCAGTATTTT. It is translated as CASGFWGGIDTQYF. Filled out from reference TRBV12-5 and TRBJ2-3, the complete variable domain reads DARVTQTPRHKVTEMGQEVTMRCQPILGHNTVFWYRQTMMQGLELLAYFRNRAPLDDSGMPKDRFSAEMPDATLATLKIQPSEPRDSAVYFCASGFWGGIDTQYFGPGTRLTVL.

The CDR3 DNA sequence: TGTGCCAGTACCAACTTACGACAGGGAAGCACAGATACGCAGTATTTT. This encodes CASTNLRQGSTDTQYF. The J gene is TRBJ2-3, the V gene TRBV19, with 7 bases that match TRBD1. This CDR3 spans 16 amino acids. Unmatched junction bases numbered 10, after V lost 7 bases and J lost 0 bases. Germline values: CDR1 LNHDA, CDR2 SQIVND (reference sequence).

The chain has TRBV4-1 and TRBJ1-5; D remains ambiguous. V lost 0 bases to trimming and J lost 10 bases, with 13 bases between them. The CDR3 spans 14 residues. CDR1 is MGHRA, CDR2 YSYEKL, per germline. DNA for the CDR3: TGCGCCAGCAGCCAAGATAGAACCCTTGAACCCCAGCATTTT. It encodes CASSQDRTLEPQHF.

The V call is TRBV9, the J call TRBJ2-4; a weak D match, TRBD2 (6 bases). V was clipped by 0 bases and J by 0 bases, with 16 bases between them. The CDR3 contains 18 residues. From germline, CDR1 is SGDLS and CDR2 YYNGEE. CDR3 residues: CASSVAEGSPLAKNIQYF. Here the CDR3 DNA reads TGTGCCAGCAGCGTAGCGGAGGGGAGTCCTCTAGCCAAAAACATTCAGTACTTC.

This clone was found once. The genes are TRBV6-1 and TRBJ1-4; 7 bases are a match to TRBD1. The V gene end was trimmed by 5 bases and the J gene end by 7 bases; junction bases not matched to a gene: 10. The CDR3 has 15 residues. Germline CDR1 and CDR2: MNHNS and SASEGT. As DNA, the CDR3 is TGTGCCAGCAGTACAGGGGCCGACGGGGGTGAAAAACTGTTTTTT. This codes for CASSTGADGGEKLFF.

The rearrangement links TRBV18 to TRBJ1-2; TRBD1 matches at 8 bases. CDR3 length: 13 amino acids. Trimming removed 6 bases from V and 8 bases from J; junction bases left unmatched: 8. Germline V lookup: CDR1 KGHSH, CDR2 LQKENI. The CDR3 is CASSPGQEYGYTF. DNA for the CDR3: TGTGCCAGCTCCCCGGGACAGGAGTACGGCTACACCTTC.

V gene TRBV5-1 combines with J gene TRBJ1-6; D possibly corresponds to TRBD1 (5 bases). Trimming left V 5 bases short and J 8 bases short, with 17 bases between. The germline gives CDR1 SGHRS, CDR2 YFSETQ. The CDR3 loop spans 15 amino acids. The CDR3, as DNA: TGCGCCAGCAGTAATTATCAGGGTTCTTATTCACCCCTCCACTTT. This gives the protein CASSNYQGSYSPLHF.

The gene calls are TRBV18 and TRBJ2-4; D might be TRBD2 (5 bases). Germline CDR1 and CDR2: KGHSH and LQKENI. There are 14 residues in the CDR3. Trimming took off 4 bases at V and 8 bases at J, with 15 bases between the two ends. Here the CDR3 reads CASSLREEGYIQYF. For the CDR3, the DNA is TGTGCCAGCTCACTTCGCGAAGAGGGTTACATTCAGTACTTC.

The rearrangement links TRBV28 to TRBJ2-7; D perhaps matches TRBD1 (6 bases). The CDR3 contains 12 residues. The V end was cut by 4 bases, the J end by 7 bases, with 11 bases between. Per germline, CDR1 MDHEN and CDR2 SYDVKM. The CDR3 DNA sequence: TGTGCCAGCAGTTCACAGGGTCGGGAGCAGTACTTC. As protein: CASSSQGREQYF.

The chain joins TRBV9 to TRBJ2-1, with TRBD2 matching over 11 bases. CDR3 size: 17 residues. Germline CDR1 is SGDLS and CDR2 is YYNGEE. J was trimmed by 3 bases and V by 7 bases; bases with no gene match: 12. The CDR3, as DNA: TGTGCCAGCTCGGGGTTTAGCGGGAGGGCCCTCTACAATGAGCAGTTCTTC. Its protein is CASSGFSGRALYNEQFF. The whole variable domain, filled in from reference TRBV9 and TRBJ2-1, reads DSGVTQTPKHLITATGQRVTLRCSPRSGDLSVYWYQQSLDQGLQFLIQYYNGEERAKGNILERFSAQQFPDLHSELNLSSLELGDSALYFCASSGFSGRALYNEQFFGPGTRLTVL.